This T cell receptor beta chain was captured by sequencing in a study of early stage breast cancer tumors. Whole-study results and caveats: In 14 of 16 patients, blood comparison separated tumor from normal breast. Bulk DNA sequencing of unsorted cells missed chain pairing and markers. Most shared enriched TCRB sequences were commonly generated ones.

Points on this clone: Its specificity is not known.

Repertoires were generated with immunoSEQ multiplex PCR, while TCRdb's copy carries only in-frame clones and drops some. The data hold 25,000 to 35,000 clones, with just under 75% observed a single time. The clonotype comes from a person aged 35-49 years with breast cancer. Sequencing was carried out using blood.

CDR3 DNA: TGTGCCAGCAGCCCCAGGACTAGCGGGAGGCCCATAATGCGGTACGAGCAGTACTTC. Amino acid sequence: CASSPRTSGRPIMRYEQYF. The rearrangement links TRBV7-9 to TRBJ2-7, with 14 bases matching TRBD2. V was clipped by 5 bases and J by 4 bases; unmatched bases: 16. CDR3 length equals 19 residues. The germline V gene has CDR1 SEHNR and CDR2 FQNEAQ (reference sequence).